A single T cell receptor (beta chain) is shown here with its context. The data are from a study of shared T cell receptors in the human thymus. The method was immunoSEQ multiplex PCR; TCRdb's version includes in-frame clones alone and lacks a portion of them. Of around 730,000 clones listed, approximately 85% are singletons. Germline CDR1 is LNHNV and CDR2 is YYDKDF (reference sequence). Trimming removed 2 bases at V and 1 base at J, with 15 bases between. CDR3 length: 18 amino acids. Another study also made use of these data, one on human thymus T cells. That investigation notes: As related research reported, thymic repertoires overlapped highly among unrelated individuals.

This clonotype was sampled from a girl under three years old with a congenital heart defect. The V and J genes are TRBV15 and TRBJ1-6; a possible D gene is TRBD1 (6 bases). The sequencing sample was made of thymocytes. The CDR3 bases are TGTGCCACCAGCAGATACAGGGTATTTGGATCCTATAATTCACCCCTCCACTTT. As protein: CATSRYRVFGSYNSPLHF. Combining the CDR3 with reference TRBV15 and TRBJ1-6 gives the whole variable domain DAMVIQNPRYQVTQFGKPVTLSCSQTLNHNVMYWYQQKSSQAPKLLFHYYDKDFNNEADTPDNFQSRRPNTSFCFLDIRSPGLGDTAMYLCATSRYRVFGSYNSPLHFGNGTRLTVT.